Listed below are T cell receptor beta chains from one sample, sequenced in a study of blood T cell repertoires in COVID-19. The repertoire was sequenced with immunoSEQ multiplex PCR; TCRdb's copy has only in-frame clones and lacks some. The table has approximately 210,000 clones, almost 85% seen once; the top ten hold about 8%. Source material: peripheral blood. These receptors all come from a woman aged 50 to 60 with active or convalescent COVID-19. CDR3s include the opening cysteine and the closing phenylalanine or tryptophan. The order of the fields is CDR3 DNA, CDR3 protein, V gene, clone size, D gene, J gene. D genes are given only for firm matches. Clone size is not always given. Where it is, it says once, few, many or a class for expanded clones.

CDR3 DNA: TGCGCCAGCAGCTCCGGAGGAGAGGGAAACACCATATATTTT
CDR3 protein: CASSSGGEGNTIYF
V gene: TRBV5-1
clone size: NA
D gene: NA
J gene: TRBJ1-3

CDR3 DNA: TGTGCCAGCAGCTTGGGAGGAAGTGGAAAACTGTTTTTT
CDR3 protein: CASSLGGSGKLFF
V gene: TRBV5-6
clone size: once
D gene: NA
J gene: TRBJ1-4

CDR3 DNA: TGCGCCAGCAGCTCGCTAGATATACGAGAGACCCAGTACTTC
CDR3 protein: CASSSLDIRETQYF
V gene: TRBV5-1
clone size: NA
D gene: NA
J gene: TRBJ2-5

CDR3 DNA: TGCAGCGTTGGAACCGGGACAGGGGGTACGCAGTATTTT
CDR3 protein: CSVGTGTGGTQYF
V gene: TRBV29-1
clone size: NA
D gene: TRBD1
J gene: TRBJ2-3

CDR3 DNA: TGTGCTAGTGGTTTGGAGAACAGGGGCGATCAGCCCCAGCATTTT
CDR3 protein: CASGLENRGDQPQHF
V gene: TRBV12-5
clone size: NA
D gene: TRBD1
J gene: TRBJ1-5

CDR3 DNA: TGTGCCAGCAGCTTGATCGGACAGGGCCCCTACGAGCAGTACTTC
CDR3 protein: CASSLIGQGPYEQYF
V gene: TRBV5-5
clone size: NA
D gene: TRBD1
J gene: TRBJ2-7

CDR3 DNA: TGTGCCAGCAGCTTGGGACTAGCTGCAGATACGCAGTATTTT
CDR3 protein: CASSLGLAADTQYF
V gene: TRBV7-9
clone size: NA
D gene: TRBD2
J gene: TRBJ2-3

CDR3 DNA: TGTGCCAGCAGGCTGACTAGCGGGGGAGAAATTCAAGAGACCCAGTACTTC
CDR3 protein: CASRLTSGGEIQETQYF
V gene: TRBV27
clone size: few
D gene: TRBD2
J gene: TRBJ2-5

CDR3 DNA: TGTGCCACCAGTGATGCCGTGACGGGCTATGGCTACACCTTC
CDR3 protein: CATSDAVTGYGYTF
V gene: TRBV24-1
clone size: NA
D gene: NA
J gene: TRBJ1-2

CDR3 DNA: TGCGCCAGCAGGAGGGGACAGGAAGCTGGAAACACCATATATTTT
CDR3 protein: CASRRGQEAGNTIYF
V gene: TRBV4-1
clone size: NA
D gene: TRBD1
J gene: TRBJ1-3

CDR3 DNA: TGTGCCAGCAGTTTCGGTCTTCAGCCCCAGCATTTT
CDR3 protein: CASSFGLQPQHF
V gene: TRBV25-1
clone size: NA
D gene: NA
J gene: TRBJ1-5

CDR3 DNA: TGTGCCAGCAGCTTGGGTGCGGGGGCGCATACTAATGAAAAACTGTTTTTT
CDR3 protein: CASSLGAGAHTNEKLFF
V gene: TRBV5-5
clone size: once
D gene: NA
J gene: TRBJ1-4

CDR3 DNA: TGTGCCAGCAGGGAGGGAAAGGGGGCGCCGGGCCCCACAGATACGCAGTATTTT
CDR3 protein: CASREGKGAPGPTDTQYF
V gene: TRBV2
clone size: NA
D gene: NA
J gene: TRBJ2-3

CDR3 DNA: TGTGCCGCTGGGACAGGGAGCCTTCCCAAAGAGACCCAGTACTTC
CDR3 protein: CAAGTGSLPKETQYF
V gene: TRBV10-3
clone size: NA
D gene: TRBD1
J gene: TRBJ2-5

CDR3 DNA: TGTGCCTGGAGTGTAAAAGCGGGAGGGAATACGCAGTATTTT
CDR3 protein: CAWSVKAGGNTQYF
V gene: TRBV30
clone size: few
D gene: TRBD2
J gene: TRBJ2-3

CDR3 DNA: TGCAGCGTCGGGGAACCCTCCTACATACTTGAAGCTTTCTTT
CDR3 protein: CSVGEPSYILEAFF
V gene: TRBV29-1
clone size: NA
D gene: NA
J gene: TRBJ1-1

CDR3 DNA: TGTGCCAGCAGCCAGGGACTAGTCGGGTTGGATACGCAGTATTTT
CDR3 protein: CASSQGLVGLDTQYF
V gene: TRBV11-3
clone size: NA
D gene: TRBD2
J gene: TRBJ2-3

CDR3 DNA: TGCGCCAGCAGTGAGTCGGGACAGGGGGACCAGCCCCAGCATTTT
CDR3 protein: CASSESGQGDQPQHF
V gene: TRBV10-2
clone size: NA
D gene: TRBD1
J gene: TRBJ1-5

CDR3 DNA: TGTGCCAGCAGTATCTTATCAGCGGCTGAGCAGTTCTTC
CDR3 protein: CASSILSAAEQFF
V gene: TRBV28
clone size: NA
D gene: NA
J gene: TRBJ2-1

CDR3 DNA: TGTGCCAGCACGCGGGGGGATATAGACAATGAGCAGTTCTTC
CDR3 protein: CASTRGDIDNEQFF
V gene: TRBV3-1/TRBV3-2
clone size: NA
D gene: TRBD2
J gene: TRBJ2-1

CDR3 DNA: TGTGCCAGCAGTTACTCGGCGGGAGCGGCAGAGACCCAGTACTTC
CDR3 protein: CASSYSAGAAETQYF
V gene: TRBV6-5
clone size: NA
D gene: TRBD2
J gene: TRBJ2-5

CDR3 DNA: TGTGCCAGTAAGAGGGAGAGTGGGAACACTGAAGCTTTCTTT
CDR3 protein: CASKRESGNTEAFF
V gene: TRBV19
clone size: NA
D gene: NA
J gene: TRBJ1-1

CDR3 DNA: TGTGCCAGCAGTTACTCTCGGGACTTGGCTTTCTTT
CDR3 protein: CASSYSRDLAFF
V gene: TRBV6-5
clone size: NA
D gene: NA
J gene: TRBJ1-1

CDR3 DNA: TGTGCCAGCAGCTTAGGGCGGAGGGTCGGCTATGGCTACACCTTC
CDR3 protein: CASSLGRRVGYGYTF
V gene: TRBV7-6
clone size: NA
D gene: NA
J gene: TRBJ1-2

CDR3 DNA: TGTGCCACCAGTGATTCGGACAGGGCCGAAGAGACCCAGTACTTC
CDR3 protein: CATSDSDRAEETQYF
V gene: TRBV24-1
clone size: once
D gene: TRBD1
J gene: TRBJ2-5

CDR3 DNA: TGTGCCAGCAGCTTACCCCGGGCCTGGAGGGGCGCAACTAATGAAAAACTGTTTTTT
CDR3 protein: CASSLPRAWRGATNEKLFF
V gene: TRBV11-2
clone size: NA
D gene: NA
J gene: TRBJ1-4

CDR3 DNA: TGTGCCAGCAGTTTCAAAGGGGGCGCAAACCATGCCCGGGAGCTGTTTTTT
CDR3 protein: CASSFKGGANHARELFF
V gene: TRBV27
clone size: NA
D gene: TRBD1
J gene: TRBJ2-2

CDR3 DNA: TGTGCCAGCAGCGTAGGGGGCGCGGGGGTGGAGACCCAGTACTTC
CDR3 protein: CASSVGGAGVETQYF
V gene: TRBV9
clone size: NA
D gene: TRBD2
J gene: TRBJ2-5

CDR3 DNA: TGTGCCAGCAGTTTATCCCTTCCCGGGACAGGAGCCTACGAGCAGTACTTC
CDR3 protein: CASSLSLPGTGAYEQYF
V gene: TRBV27
clone size: NA
D gene: TRBD1
J gene: TRBJ2-7

CDR3 DNA: TGCGCCAGCAGCTTGCAGGGTCGGGAAGAGACCCAGTACTTC
CDR3 protein: CASSLQGREETQYF
V gene: TRBV5-1
clone size: NA
D gene: NA
J gene: TRBJ2-5

CDR3 DNA: TGTGCCAGAAGCGAAGCTCCCGGGACAGGGCATTGCACTGAAGCTTTCTTT
CDR3 protein: CARSEAPGTGHCTEAFF
V gene: TRBV5-3
clone size: NA
D gene: TRBD1
J gene: TRBJ1-1

CDR3 DNA: TGTGCCAGCAGCCAAGATCCTAGTGGGGGGTACGAGCAGTACTTC
CDR3 protein: CASSQDPSGGYEQYF
V gene: TRBV4-2
clone size: NA
D gene: NA
J gene: TRBJ2-7

CDR3 DNA: TGTGCCAGCAGCTTATTGGCAGGGCCCCTCACCGGGGAGCTGTTTTTT
CDR3 protein: CASSLLAGPLTGELFF
V gene: TRBV7-6
clone size: NA
D gene: NA
J gene: TRBJ2-2

CDR3 DNA: TGTGCCAGCAGCCCACCCGCAGGGGATACTGAAGCTTTCTTT
CDR3 protein: CASSPPAGDTEAFF
V gene: TRBV7-9
clone size: NA
D gene: NA
J gene: TRBJ1-1

CDR3 DNA: TGTGCCAGCAGTGAAGTCCTGGGACAGGGGACTCAGGCAGGACTCTTCTATGGCTACACCTTC
CDR3 protein: CASSEVLGQGTQAGLFYGYTF
V gene: TRBV6-1
clone size: NA
D gene: TRBD1
J gene: TRBJ1-2

CDR3 DNA: TGTGCCAGCAGCCCAAGAGCGGGGGGGTACAATGAGCAGTTCTTC
CDR3 protein: CASSPRAGGYNEQFF
V gene: TRBV5-4
clone size: few
D gene: TRBD2
J gene: TRBJ2-1

CDR3 DNA: TGTGCCAGTAGTAGCCAGGGGGCAGAGACCCAGTACTTC
CDR3 protein: CASSSQGAETQYF
V gene: TRBV19
clone size: NA
D gene: TRBD1
J gene: TRBJ2-5

CDR3 DNA: TGTGCCAGCAGCGATCTGATCAAAACAGGGTCCGATCAGCCCCAGCATTTT
CDR3 protein: CASSDLIKTGSDQPQHF
V gene: TRBV28
clone size: few
D gene: NA
J gene: TRBJ1-5

CDR3 DNA: TGTGCCAGCAGACCCTTAGACGGGGAGCTGTTTTTT
CDR3 protein: CASRPLDGELFF
V gene: TRBV3-1/TRBV3-2
clone size: NA
D gene: NA
J gene: TRBJ2-2

CDR3 DNA: TGTGCCAGCAGCCAAGGGACAGTTGGTCATACGCAGTATTTT
CDR3 protein: CASSQGTVGHTQYF
V gene: TRBV3-1/TRBV3-2
clone size: NA
D gene: NA
J gene: TRBJ2-3

CDR3 DNA: TGTGCCAGCAGCTTAATTCCCGCGTACAATGAGCAGTTCTTC
CDR3 protein: CASSLIPAYNEQFF
V gene: TRBV7-9
clone size: NA
D gene: NA
J gene: TRBJ2-1

CDR3 DNA: TGTGCCAGCAGTGAATCGGGGGGCCGGCTCACCTTC
CDR3 protein: CASSESGGRLTF
V gene: TRBV6-1
clone size: NA
D gene: NA
J gene: TRBJ1-2

CDR3 DNA: TGTGCCAGCAGTTATAATCAGGCGGGTGGAAACACCATATATTTT
CDR3 protein: CASSYNQAGGNTIYF
V gene: TRBV6-5
clone size: NA
D gene: NA
J gene: TRBJ1-3

CDR3 DNA: TGTGCCAGCAGTGAAGCATTCAGGAACACCGGGGAGCTGTTTTTT
CDR3 protein: CASSEAFRNTGELFF
V gene: TRBV6-1
clone size: NA
D gene: NA
J gene: TRBJ2-2

CDR3 DNA: TGTGCCAGCGGAACAGGGGGCTGGGGCTACACCTTC
CDR3 protein: CASGTGGWGYTF
V gene: TRBV3-1/TRBV3-2
clone size: NA
D gene: TRBD1
J gene: TRBJ1-2

CDR3 DNA: TGTGCCAGCAGTCCTCGACTAGGCGTCTCCTACGAGCAGTACTTC
CDR3 protein: CASSPRLGVSYEQYF
V gene: TRBV6-5
clone size: NA
D gene: NA
J gene: TRBJ2-7

CDR3 DNA: TGTGCCAGCAGCCAGGCTCAGGGTGGCTACACCTTC
CDR3 protein: CASSQAQGGYTF
V gene: TRBV3-1/TRBV3-2
clone size: NA
D gene: NA
J gene: TRBJ1-2

CDR3 DNA: TGTGCCAGCAGGCGGTTCGAGGGGGCTGAAGCTTTCTTT
CDR3 protein: CASRRFEGAEAFF
V gene: TRBV6-4
clone size: NA
D gene: NA
J gene: TRBJ1-1

CDR3 DNA: TGTGCCAGCAGCTTAGAACAGGGGACTGAAGCTTTCTTT
CDR3 protein: CASSLEQGTEAFF
V gene: TRBV3-1/TRBV3-2
clone size: NA
D gene: TRBD1
J gene: TRBJ1-1

CDR3 DNA: TGTGCCATCAGTGAGTCACAGGAAAGGAGCTATGGCTACACCTTC
CDR3 protein: CAISESQERSYGYTF
V gene: TRBV10-3
clone size: NA
D gene: NA
J gene: TRBJ1-2

CDR3 DNA: TGTGCCAGCAGCACCTCGGACAGGACCTCTGGAGGCTACACCTTC
CDR3 protein: CASSTSDRTSGGYTF
V gene: TRBV6-5
clone size: NA
D gene: TRBD1
J gene: TRBJ1-2

CDR3 DNA: TGTGCCAGCAGTTACTCCCCGGGACTAAACAACAATGAGCAGTTCTTC
CDR3 protein: CASSYSPGLNNNEQFF
V gene: TRBV27
clone size: NA
D gene: TRBD2
J gene: TRBJ2-1

CDR3 DNA: TGCGCGGGGGGGGCCAGCAATCAGCCCCAGCATTTT
CDR3 protein: CAGGASNQPQHF
V gene: TRBV29-1
clone size: few
D gene: NA
J gene: TRBJ1-5

CDR3 DNA: TGTGCCAGCAACCCAAAACGGGGACAGGGGTTGGGGGAGCAGTACTTC
CDR3 protein: CASNPKRGQGLGEQYF
V gene: TRBV28
clone size: NA
D gene: TRBD1
J gene: TRBJ2-7

CDR3 DNA: TGTGCCAGCAGTTCCTTGGACAGGTATAGCGAGCAGTACTTC
CDR3 protein: CASSSLDRYSEQYF
V gene: TRBV6-5
clone size: NA
D gene: TRBD1
J gene: TRBJ2-7